This T cell receptor (beta chain) originates from a study of response to subunit inactivated influenza vaccine. Study results and limitations: Each seasonal influenza vaccination, the authors suggested, recruits few new T cells.

From the RT-PCR reads, TCRdb called clonotypes with MiXCR, one entry per CDR3 protein. There are over 300,000 distinct CDR3 sequences in the sample; 21% occur only once, and roughly 10% lies in the top ten. As concerns this clonotype: Its antigen is currently unknown. The junction departs from the called germline gene at one end, perhaps through a read error.

The source is a man between 50 and 69 years old who received an inactivated influenza vaccine. Sequences were derived from PBMCs from blood, sampled approximately 20 months after vaccination.

CDR3 sequence: CASSLDYPRDYGYTF. The CDR3 region has the DNA TGTGCCAGCAGCTTAGATTACCCCAGGGACTACGGCTACACCTTC. The rearrangement links TRBV11-2 to TRBJ1-2; D may be TRBD1 (5 bases). This CDR3 is 15 amino acids long. Germline V gene data show CDR1 as SGHAT and CDR2 as FQNNGV.